This T cell receptor beta chain was identified during a study of blood T cell repertoires in COVID-19. Each participant's cohort was designated according to participant-reported clinical history. The V and J ends lost 4 bases and 1 base, in that order; junction bases with no gene match: 2. CDR3 size: 15 residues. In germline, CDR1 is MNHEY, CDR2 SVGEGT. Here immunoSEQ multiplex PCR was the method, and the copy in TCRdb shows in-frame clones only, minus some. This table holds about 150,000 clones, roughly 84% found once. This sequence originates from a woman in her forties or fifties who had recovered from COVID-19. Sequenced sample: PBMCs or T cells enriched from blood (not recorded which). The chain joins TRBV6-2 or TRBV6-3 to TRBJ1-5, with 9 bases lining up with TRBD1. In DNA form, the CDR3 reads TGTGCCAGCAGTTCGACAGGGGGAAGCAATCAGCCCCAGCATTTT. Translating it yields CASSSTGGSNQPQHF.